One sample yielded the 25 T cell receptor beta chains listed below, sequenced in a study of identical twins. TCRdb reprocessed the 5' RACE reads via MiXCR and lists one record per CDR3 protein. The data show 600,000 to 700,000 distinct CDR3 sequences, approximately 21% seen once. A further study also used this sample, focusing on T cells expressing NK-cell markers.

The specimen was PBMCs. The receptors were gathered from a woman aged 18-29 years in good health.

This clonotype was found many times. This chain uses TRBV12-3 or TRBV12-4 with TRBJ2-3, with D uncertain. V was trimmed by 1 base and J by 5 bases, leaving 4 bases between them. The CDR3 has 12 residues. CDR3 amino acids: CASSLVRDTQYF. As DNA, the CDR3 is TGTGCCAGCAGTTTAGTCAGAGATACGCAGTATTTT.

This clonotype was observed many times. Germline is not matched at one junction end, which may reflect a read error. The chain combines TRBV6-5 with TRBJ2-7, with 7 nucleotides matching TRBD1. The germline gives CDR1 MNHEY, CDR2 SVGAGI. This CDR3 has 11 residues. CDR3 in amino acids: CASNYRGEQYF. In nucleotides, the CDR3 is TGTGCCAGCAATTACAGGGGCGAGCAGTACTTC.

This clonotype came up a few times. The V and J genes are TRBV4-2 and TRBJ2-3; D unresolved. V dropped 4 bases and J dropped 0 bases, with 14 bases sitting between them. Germline-derived CDR1 and CDR2 are LGHNA and YNFKEQ. CDR3 length: 16 amino acids. The CDR3 DNA reads TGTGCCAGCAGCCCTCGTCTTGGAACTAGCACAGATACGCAGTATTTT. Its translation is CASSPRLGTSTDTQYF.

This clonotype was found a few times. The chain uses TRBV7-9 and TRBJ2-7, with 8 bases fitting TRBD2. V was pared by 5 bases and J by 2 bases, with 14 bases of the junction left unmatched. CDR3 length: 17 residues. Germline CDR1 and CDR2: SEHNR and FQNEAQ (reference sequence). CDR3 sequence (DNA): TGTGCCAGCAGCCCGTCCCGAGGTCACGGGAGGGCCTACGAGCAGTACTTC. Translation gives CASSPSRGHGRAYEQYF.

This chain links TRBV9 with TRBJ2-2, with D possibly matching TRBD2 (6 bases). V was trimmed by 0 bases and J by 5 bases, leaving 11 bases between them. There are 15 residues in the CDR3. CDR1 SGDLS and CDR2 YYNGEE come from the germline V gene. The CDR3 region has the DNA TGTGCCAGCAGCGTAGCGGCGGGGCGAACCGGGGAGCTGTTTTTT. Translation gives CASSVAAGRTGELFF.

CDR3 region: CASSSGQRPGIQYF. CDR3 bases: TGTGCCAGCAGCTCCGGACAGAGACCGGGCATTCAGTACTTC. V usage is TRBV5-5 and J usage is TRBJ2-4, with TRBD1 as a possible D gene (6 bases). CDR1 and CDR2 from the germline V gene are SGHKS and YYEKEE (reference sequence). CDR3 size: 14 residues. V lost 3 bases to trimming and J lost 9 bases, with 16 bases between them.

This clonotype came up a few times. The chain is built from TRBV6-1 and TRBJ2-7, with 8 bases fitting TRBD1. Per the germline V gene, CDR1 is MNHNS and CDR2 is SASEGT. This CDR3 is built from 14 residues. V lost 6 bases and J lost 3; bases outside the gene matches: 7. The CDR3 DNA reads TGTGCCAGCAGCGGTGCCGGGACAGGCTACGAGCAGTACTTC. This encodes CASSGAGTGYEQYF.

In its sample, this clonotype was seen a few times. This chain uses TRBV7-2 with TRBJ2-1; D ambiguous. The CDR3 runs to 15 residues. Germline CDR1 reads SGHTA; CDR2 reads FQGNSA. V lost 2 bases and J 3 bases, leaving 11 bases between the germline ends. CDR3 residues: CASSLLGSNYNEQFF. Here the CDR3 DNA reads TGTGCCAGCAGCTTATTGGGGTCGAACTACAATGAGCAGTTCTTC.

The chain links TRBV20-1 to TRBJ1-1; D gene uncertain. V gave up 4 bases and J gave up 1 base, with 10 bases separating them. The CDR3 is 13 amino acids. CDR1 is DFQATT, CDR2 SNEGSKA, per germline (reference sequence). In DNA, the CDR3 is TGCAGTGCTATCACCCCGGGGAACACTGAAGCTTTCTTT. Translated, it gives CSAITPGNTEAFF.

The rearrangement links TRBV5-6 to TRBJ2-1; D tentatively fits TRBD1 or TRBD2 (6 bases each). CDR3 size: 16 residues. Trimming took 4 bases from V and 8 from J, leaving 22 bases between them. The germline V gene has CDR1 SGHDT and CDR2 YYEEEE. CDR3 in amino acids: CASSPERGRGGYEQFF. CDR3 bases: TGTGCCAGCAGCCCGGAACGCGGTAGAGGGGGGTATGAGCAGTTCTTC.

At least ten counts were recorded for this clonotype. The chain joins TRBV12-3 or TRBV12-4 to TRBJ2-2; D unresolved. Trimming left V 7 bases short and J 1 base short, with 10 bases between. This CDR3 is 14 amino acids long. The DNA of the CDR3 is TGTGCCAGCACCAACCGAGAGAACACCGGGGAGCTGTTTTTT. Translating it yields CASTNRENTGELFF.

This clonotype was picked up a small number of times. The V call is TRBV12-3 or TRBV12-4, the J call TRBJ2-7; D may be TRBD1 or TRBD2 (7 bases each). The CDR3 contains 14 residues. V was pared by 6 bases and J by 7 bases, with 19 bases between. The CDR3 DNA sequence: TGTGCCAGCAGCGACGGGGAGGGGGCGCGGGAGCAGTACTTC. Protein: CASSDGEGAREQYF.

In this sample, this clonotype turned up many times. The rearrangement links TRBV10-3 to TRBJ2-1; 8 nucleotides match TRBD1. The CDR3 length is 16 residues. J was trimmed by 1 base and V by 11 bases; bases with no gene match: 13. Germline V CDR1 and CDR2: ENHRY, SYGVKD. The CDR3 nucleotides are TGTGCCGCCCAAACCTTGACAGGGGAGTCCTACAATGAGCAGTTCTTC. Translation: CAAQTLTGESYNEQFF.

This clonotype has ten or more counts. The chain combines TRBV12-3 or TRBV12-4 with TRBJ1-5; unclear D gene. V lost 5 bases and J 6 bases, leaving 14 bases between the germline ends. The CDR3 is made up of 14 amino acids. CDR3 sequence: CASSLAGVVQPQHF. Here the CDR3 DNA reads TGTGCCAGCAGTCTCGCAGGAGTCGTTCAGCCCCAGCATTTT.

This clonotype was counted a single time. This chain's CDR3 is CASTQAGAKNIQYF. The CDR3 DNA is TGTGCCAGCACCCAAGCAGGGGCCAAAAACATTCAGTACTTC. J is TRBJ2-4 and V is TRBV12-3 or TRBV12-4, with D tentatively TRBD1 (5 bases). CDR3 length: 14 amino acids. With 7 bases removed from V and 1 base from J, the gap between germline ends came to 11 bases.

V gene TRBV4-1 combines with J gene TRBJ2-6; weak D call: TRBD1 (5 bases). CDR1 and CDR2 (germline): MGHRA, YSYEKL. V lost 6 bases, J lost 2 bases, and 11 bases lay in between. This CDR3 spans 15 amino acids. CDR3 sequence: CASRPDSAGANVLTF. In nucleotides, the CDR3 is TGCGCCAGCAGGCCTGACAGCGCTGGGGCCAACGTCCTGACTTTC.

The chain couples TRBV4-3 to TRBJ2-1, with 7 positions matching TRBD2. This CDR3 is built from 17 residues. Germline CDR1 reads LGHNA; CDR2 reads YSLEER. The V and J ends lost 3 bases and 1 base, in that order; junction bases with no gene match: 9. This CDR3 is CASSHGSGMLSYNEQFF. The CDR3 DNA reads TGCGCCAGCAGCCATGGAAGCGGGATGCTTTCCTACAATGAGCAGTTCTTC.

At least ten counts were recorded for this clonotype. The chain couples TRBV6-5 to TRBJ2-7; D possibly corresponds to TRBD2 (5 bases). The germline gives CDR1 MNHEY, CDR2 SVGAGI. This CDR3 comprises 13 residues. Trimming took 4 bases from V and 7 from J, leaving 14 bases between them. The CDR3 sequence: CASSWALTGEQYF. The CDR3 coding sequence is TGTGCCAGCAGTTGGGCGCTAACGGGAGAGCAGTACTTC.

This clonotype was observed a few times. The rearrangement uses TRBV7-6 and TRBJ2-7, with 7 bases identical to TRBD1. Germline CDR1 SGHVS, CDR2 FNYEAQ. The CDR3 extends over 14 amino acids. V dropped 4 bases and J dropped 3; count of bases not matched to a gene: 6. CDR3 region: CASSSNRGNYEQYF. The CDR3 DNA follows: TGTGCCAGCAGCTCAAACAGGGGCAACTACGAGCAGTACTTC.

This clonotype was seen at least ten times. Compared with germline, one end of the junction differs, possibly owing to a read error. Here the CDR3 DNA reads TGTGCCAGCAGCCGCAGGACCGCCAATGAATTT. Its protein is CASSRRTANEF. V is TRBV12-3 or TRBV12-4 and J is TRBJ1-3; D is ambiguous. The CDR3 runs to 11 residues.

This clonotype appeared a few times. This chain joins TRBV9 and TRBJ2-7; TRBD1 matches at 8 bases. The V and J ends lost 0 bases and 6 bases, in that order; junction bases with no gene match: 8. Germline V gives CDR1 SGDLS, CDR2 YYNGEE. The CDR3 extends over 15 amino acids. The CDR3 region has the DNA TGTGCCAGCAGCGTAGCCGGACAGGGTGTGAGCGAGCAGTACTTC. Protein: CASSVAGQGVSEQYF.

The genes are TRBV12-3 or TRBV12-4 and TRBJ2-7; TRBD1 matches 9 bases. CDR3 length equals 15 residues. After removal of 7 bases from V and 2 bases from J, the junction contained 9 bases not matched to a gene. CDR3 sequence (DNA): TGTGCCAGCACCTGGCGACAGGGGGTTACCTACGAGCAGTACTTC. Translating it yields CASTWRQGVTYEQYF.

This chain connects TRBV7-9 to TRBJ2-7, with D tentatively TRBD2 (5 bases). Germline-derived CDR1 and CDR2 are SEHNR and FQNEAQ (reference sequence). The CDR3 covers 13 residues. Deletions cut 10 bases from V and 3 bases from J, with 16 bases between. In DNA form, the CDR3 reads TGTGCCATAACGGAGGATTACGTCTACGAGCAGTACTTC. This sequence encodes CAITEDYVYEQYF.

CDR3 amino acids: CASSKTRSSTDTQYF. The CDR3 region has the DNA TGTGCCAGCAGTAAAACGCGTTCTAGCACAGATACGCAGTATTTT. The chain couples TRBV25-1 to TRBJ2-3; D unresolved. The germline gives CDR1 MGHDK, CDR2 SYGVNS. CDR3 length: 15 residues. The germline V and J ends were trimmed by 5 bases and 0 bases, with 12 bases remaining between them. The full variable domain, its missing parts supplied by reference TRBV25-1 and TRBJ2-3, is EADIYQTPRYLVIGTGKKITLECSQTMGHDKMYWYQQDPGMELHLIHYSYGVNSTEKGDLSSESTVSRIRTEHFPLTLESARPSHTSQYLCASSKTRSSTDTQYFGPGTRLTVL.

This clonotype was counted between two and nine times. This chain joins TRBV29-1 and TRBJ2-2, with TRBD2 matching 7 bases. The CDR3 is 14 residues long. In germline, CDR1 is SQVTM, CDR2 ANQGSEA. Trimming removed 7 bases from V and 1 base from J; junction bases left unmatched: 6. CDR3 amino acids: CSAQLAVNTGELFF. The CDR3 DNA is TGCAGCGCCCAGCTAGCGGTGAACACCGGGGAGCTGTTTTTT.